The source of this T cell receptor (beta chain) is a study of blood T cells in healthy people across ages. A second PCR of 7 to 11 cycles used a sample-barcoded 5' primer and a J-beta primer mix. TCRdb reprocessed the 5' RACE reads with MiXCR, giving one entry per CDR3 protein. This sample carries 750,000 to 950,000 distinct CDR3 sequences, 20% to 30% of them seen once, and the ten largest clones take under 3%. Germline V lookup: CDR1 SGHRS, CDR2 YFSETQ. The CDR3 spans 15 residues. V was shortened by 0 bases and J by 0 bases, with 6 bases between the two germline ends. The data were also submitted as part of a second study, on T cells of mothers and their children. That study adds: For cDNA synthesis, the complete extracted RNA was used (around 1.4 ug per 15 ul). With the M1S primer of the second PCR, sample barcodes and 2-4 random nucleotides were added.

The specimen sequenced was blood. The sequence derives from a boy between 10 and 17 years old in good health. The chain carries TRBV5-1 and TRBJ1-4, with no clear D. Here the CDR3 DNA reads TGCGCCAGCAGCTTGGAGGGTACAACTAATGAAAAACTGTTTTTT. Its protein is CASSLEGTTNEKLFF. Drawing the rest from reference TRBV5-1 and TRBJ1-4, the complete variable domain is KAGVTQTPRYLIKTRGQQVTLSCSPISGHRSVSWYQQTPGQGLQFLFEYFSETQRNKGNFPGRFSGRQFSNSRSEMNVSTLELGDSALYLCASSLEGTTNEKLFFGSGTQLSVL.